The 31 T cell receptor beta chains presented below share a single source sample, sequenced in a study of shared T cell receptors in the human thymus. Profiled with immunoSEQ multiplex PCR; TCRdb holds only in-frame clones, not every one. The sample gives about 730,000 clones, approximately 85% of which show up once; about 0.011% is in the top ten. The data were also submitted as part of a second study, on human thymus T cells.

The sequenced material came from thymocytes. Receptors were obtained from a girl under three years old with a congenital heart defect.

The chain employs TRBV5-1 and TRBJ1-3; tentatively, D is TRBD1 (5 bases). The CDR3 covers 16 residues. Germline values: CDR1 SGHRS, CDR2 YFSETQ. The V gene lost 3 bases and the J gene lost 4 bases, with 17 bases spanning the gap. CDR3 sequence (DNA): TGCGCCAGCAGCTGCGGAGGGGACGGCCGGGGAAACACCATATATTTT. It is translated as CASSCGGDGRGNTIYF.

The chain couples TRBV13 to TRBJ2-5; the D is unclear. CDR3 length: 14 residues. Trimming took off 3 bases at V and 1 base at J, with 9 bases between the two ends. Germline V gene sequence: CDR1 PRHDT, CDR2 FYEKMQ (reference sequence). CDR3 residues: CASSFRIPQETQYF. CDR3 DNA: TGTGCCAGCAGCTTCAGGATACCCCAAGAGACCCAGTACTTC.

V and J are TRBV27 and TRBJ1-1; possibly TRBD1 for D (5 bases). V was shortened by 6 bases and J by 0 bases, with 8 bases between the two germline ends. Germline CDR1 and CDR2: MNHEY and SMNVEV (reference sequence). This CDR3 comprises 13 residues. The CDR3 sequence: CASRGLMNTEAFF. In nucleotides, the CDR3 is TGTGCCAGCAGGGGACTGATGAACACTGAAGCTTTCTTT.

The genes are TRBV19 and TRBJ2-1; 9 bases align to TRBD2. The V and J ends lost 6 bases and 7 bases, in that order; junction bases with no gene match: 13. CDR3 length: 16 residues. Looked up from germline, CDR1 is LNHDA and CDR2 is SQIVND (reference sequence). DNA for the CDR3: TGTGCCAGTAGCTTCTCCAGCGGGGGGATCTGGAATGAGCAGTTCTTC. Residues: CASSFSSGGIWNEQFF.

This clone was counted between two and nine times. The chain combines TRBV18 with TRBJ2-5; 10 bases fit TRBD2. The CDR3 is made up of 18 amino acids. Germline V gene data show CDR1 as KGHSH and CDR2 as LQKENI. J lost 3 bases, V lost 2 bases, and 12 bases had no gene match. This CDR3 reads CASSPISSGGGIEETQYF. The CDR3 DNA reads as TGTGCCAGCTCACCAATCTCTAGCGGGGGCGGGATAGAAGAGACCCAGTACTTC.

This sequence joins TRBV4-1 and TRBJ1-1; 7 bases agree with TRBD1. This CDR3 is 14 amino acids long. Germline values: CDR1 MGHRA, CDR2 YSYEKL. After removal of 3 bases from V and 3 bases from J, the junction contained 4 bases not matched to a gene. CDR3 bases: TGCGCCAGCAGCCACCCCACAGGGGACACTGAAGCTTTCTTT. Translation gives CASSHPTGDTEAFF.

V usage is TRBV7-2 and J usage is TRBJ1-4; the D is unclear. The V and J ends lost 3 bases and 8 bases respectively, with 13 bases between them. Germline V gene data show CDR1 as SGHTA and CDR2 as FQGNSA. The CDR3 contains 14 residues. The DNA of the CDR3 is TGTGCCAGCAGCTTTATCGGGGTAACGGAAAAACTGTTTTTT. Protein product: CASSFIGVTEKLFF.

The chain has TRBV2 and TRBJ2-1; 9 bases match TRBD2. CDR1 is SNHLY, CDR2 FYNNEI, per germline. The trim removed 4 bases at V and 6 bases at J, leaving 13 bases unmatched. The CDR3 is 17 residues long. In nucleotides, the CDR3 is TGTGCCAGCAGTGGACCCCTGAGCGGGGGGCAGGGCAATGAGCAGTTCTTC. Amino acid sequence: CASSGPLSGGQGNEQFF.

The chain carries TRBV2 and TRBJ1-2; TRBD1 matches 7 bases. CDR1 SNHLY and CDR2 FYNNEI come from the germline V gene. The CDR3 has 14 amino acids. Losses at the gene ends were 3 bases for V and 4 bases for J; bases not matched to a gene: 5. This CDR3 reads CASSDRGTVYGYTF. The CDR3 nucleotides are TGTGCCAGCAGTGACCGCGGGACAGTCTATGGCTACACCTTC.

The chain couples TRBV6-6 to TRBJ2-4; D unresolved. Trimming took off 4 bases at V and 6 bases at J, with 4 bases between the two ends. Germline V gives CDR1 MNHNY, CDR2 SVGAGI (reference sequence). The CDR3 sequence is 11 residues long. CDR3 in DNA: TGTGCCAGCAGTTCAGGAAACATTCAGTACTTC. Amino acids: CASSSGNIQYF.

The chain recombines TRBV5-6 with TRBJ1-6; TRBD1 matches 8 bases. The germline gives CDR1 SGHDT, CDR2 YYEEEE. The CDR3 contains 16 residues. V shed 5 bases, J shed 7 bases, and the junction held 11 bases outside the gene matches. DNA of the CDR3: TGTGCCAGCAGACACTTGGGACAGGTCCCCAATTCACCCCTCCACTTT. Translated, it gives CASRHLGQVPNSPLHF.

This chain links TRBV9 with TRBJ2-2; D is uncertain. There are 14 residues in the CDR3. CDR1 is SGDLS and CDR2 is YYNGEE in the germline V gene. Trimming pared 0 bases from V and 4 bases from J, leaving 7 bases between. Written as DNA, the CDR3 is TGTGCCAGCAGCGTAGACGAGTGCACCGGGGAGCTGTTTTTT. Its protein is CASSVDECTGELFF.

The CDR3 DNA is TGCGCCAGCAGCTTGTGGGGCGGGGGGGCTAAAGATACGCAGTATTTT. Translated: CASSLWGGGAKDTQYF. The chain is built from TRBV5-1 and TRBJ2-3; TRBD2 agrees at 9 bases. Germline assignment: CDR1 SGHRS and CDR2 YFSETQ. With 1 base clipped from V and 5 bases from J, the junction kept 8 bases outside the gene matches. The CDR3 covers 16 residues.

V gene TRBV4-1 combines with J gene TRBJ1-1, with D perhaps matching TRBD1 (6 bases). V was trimmed by 6 bases and J by 2 bases, leaving 22 bases between them. The CDR3 has 17 residues. Per germline, CDR1 MGHRA and CDR2 YSYEKL. CDR3 sequence (DNA): TGCGCCAGCAGTCCAAAGACAGGCCAGTGGGGTAACACTGAAGCTTTCTTT. Amino acid sequence: CASSPKTGQWGNTEAFF.

The gene calls are TRBV6-5 and TRBJ2-1, with D possibly TRBD2 on 5 matching bases. Germline loops: CDR1 MNHEY, CDR2 SVGAGI. The CDR3 loop spans 14 amino acids. Trimming shortened V by 8 bases and J by 4 bases, and 15 bases separated the two germline ends. CDR3 in amino acids: CASRGQGRYNEQFF. The DNA of the CDR3 is TGTGCCAGCCGAGGGCAAGGCCGATACAATGAGCAGTTCTTC.

This chain joins TRBV11-2 and TRBJ2-7, with a tentative D call TRBD1 (6 bases). Trimming removed 5 bases at V and 7 bases at J, with 12 bases between. Germline CDR1 reads SGHAT; CDR2 reads FQNNGV. This CDR3 has 12 residues. CDR3 amino acids: CASSPQGLEQYF. CDR3 sequence (DNA): TGTGCCAGCAGCCCACAGGGATTAGAGCAGTACTTC. The full variable domain, rest sourced from reference TRBV11-2 and TRBJ2-7, is EAGVAQSPRYKIIEKRQSVAFWCNPISGHATLYWYQQILGQGPKLLIQFQNNGVVDDSQLPKDRFSAERLKGVDSTLKIQPAKLEDSAVYLCASSPQGLEQYFGPGTRLTVT.

This rearrangement joins TRBV6-1 to TRBJ2-5; the D gene is possibly TRBD2 (5 bases). CDR1 MNHNS and CDR2 SASEGT come from the germline V gene. The CDR3 extends over 13 amino acids. V was trimmed by 1 base and J by 5 bases, leaving 8 bases between them. DNA for the CDR3: TGTGCCAGCAGTGAAGGGACTTGGGAGACCCAGTACTTC. Protein sequence: CASSEGTWETQYF.

This chain joins TRBV9 and TRBJ1-4, with 7 bases fitting TRBD1. The CDR3 length is 21 residues. CDR1 is SGDLS, CDR2 YYNGEE, per germline. The ends lost 4 bases at V and 5 bases at J; junction bases unmatched: 26. CDR3 amino acids: CASSLGALSSYVGGENEKLFF. The CDR3 DNA reads as TGTGCCAGCAGCCTCGGGGCCTTAAGCTCGTATGTAGGGGGCGAGAATGAAAAACTGTTTTTT. Full variable domain (missing parts from reference TRBV9 and TRBJ1-4): DSGVTQTPKHLITATGQRVTLRCSPRSGDLSVYWYQQSLDQGLQFLIQYYNGEERAKGNILERFSAQQFPDLHSELNLSSLELGDSALYFCASSLGALSSYVGGENEKLFFGSGTQLSVL.

DNA for the CDR3: TGTGCCAGCAGCTCGGACAGGGAAGGATCACCCCTCCACTTT. Protein product: CASSSDREGSPLHF. The chain couples TRBV11-2 to TRBJ1-6; 8 bases match TRBD1. The CDR3 sequence is 14 residues long. The trim removed 4 bases at V and 10 bases at J, leaving 6 bases unmatched. Germline values: CDR1 SGHAT, CDR2 FQNNGV.

V and J are TRBV5-1 and TRBJ2-1; 8 bases are a match to TRBD1. V shed 0 bases and J 1 base; nucleotides not matched to a gene: 3. This CDR3 comprises 16 residues. The germline CDR1 and CDR2 sequences are SGHRS and YFSETQ. CDR3 sequence: CASSLADRVSYNEQFF. The CDR3 DNA follows: TGCGCCAGCAGCTTGGCGGACAGGGTGTCCTACAATGAGCAGTTCTTC.

The table lists this clone with a count of one. The chain employs TRBV9 and TRBJ1-1, with TRBD1 identical over 9 bases. The CDR3 consists of 16 residues. Trimming cost V 2 bases and J 3 bases; bases outside gene matches: 8. Germline CDR1 is SGDLS and CDR2 is YYNGEE. In DNA, the CDR3 is TGTGCCAGCAGCGTGACAGGGGGAGTCCTTGACACTGAAGCTTTCTTT. Translating gives CASSVTGGVLDTEAFF. The whole variable domain, filled in from reference TRBV9 and TRBJ1-1, reads DSGVTQTPKHLITATGQRVTLRCSPRSGDLSVYWYQQSLDQGLQFLIQYYNGEERAKGNILERFSAQQFPDLHSELNLSSLELGDSALYFCASSVTGGVLDTEAFFGQGTRLTVV.

J is TRBJ1-1 and V is TRBV4-2, with a possible D match to TRBD1 (5 bases). The V end was cut by 1 base, the J end by 1 base, with 16 bases between. The CDR3 runs 17 residues. Germline V CDR1 and CDR2: LGHNA, YNFKEQ. The CDR3 region has the DNA TGTGCCAGCAGCCAAGGTCGGCGCCTCGACAGGAACACTGAAGCTTTCTTT. It encodes CASSQGRRLDRNTEAFF.

The chain has TRBV20-1 and TRBJ2-5; D uncertain. The germline CDR1 and CDR2 sequences are DFQATT and SNEGSKA (reference sequence). CDR3 length: 11 amino acids. The V and J ends lost 6 bases and 2 bases respectively, with 7 bases between them. CDR3 sequence: CSAAWQETQYF. The CDR3 DNA is TGCAGTGCGGCATGGCAAGAGACCCAGTACTTC.

The V gene is TRBV5-4, the J gene TRBJ2-7, with D possibly being TRBD1 (5 bases). Between the trimmed V and J ends, which lost 1 base and 3 bases, there was a span of 14 bases. Germline lookup yields CDR1 SGHNT and CDR2 YYREEE (reference sequence). CDR3 length: 15 residues. The CDR3 coding sequence is TGTGCCAGCAGCTTGTCCCCCAGGGTTGACTACGAGCAGTACTTC. This translates into CASSLSPRVDYEQYF.

The chain has TRBV6-5 and TRBJ1-2; perhaps TRBD1 as D (5 bases). From germline, CDR1 is MNHEY and CDR2 SVGAGI. This CDR3 contains 15 residues. The V and J ends lost 6 bases and 5 bases respectively, with 19 bases between them. The CDR3 loop reads CASRPYPQGSYGYTF. CDR3 bases: TGTGCCAGCAGACCCTACCCTCAGGGAAGTTATGGCTACACCTTC.

The J gene is TRBJ2-3, the V gene TRBV7-2, with 8 nucleotides matching TRBD2. This CDR3 is 18 amino acids long. Trimming at V came to 0 bases and at J to 0 bases, leaving 8 bases not matched to a gene. Germline values: CDR1 SGHTA, CDR2 FQGNSA. CDR3 nucleotides: TGTGCCAGCAGCTTAGCCGGGAGGGATAGAGACAGCACAGATACGCAGTATTTT. Its protein product is CASSLAGRDRDSTDTQYF.

The rearrangement links TRBV5-1 to TRBJ1-2, with 8 bases matching TRBD1. Germline CDR1 and CDR2: SGHRS and YFSETQ. V shed 4 bases, J shed 7 bases, and the junction held 12 bases outside the gene matches. The CDR3 contains 15 residues. CDR3 residues: CASSITPGTGSGYTF. In DNA, the CDR3 is TGCGCCAGCAGCATTACCCCCGGGACAGGCAGTGGCTACACCTTC.

The chain is built from TRBV11-1 and TRBJ1-4; 9 nucleotides align to TRBD1. The CDR3 runs to 15 residues. Trimming at V came to 5 bases and at J to 10 bases, leaving 11 bases not matched to a gene. CDR1 is SGHAT, CDR2 FQDESV, per germline (reference sequence). DNA for the CDR3: TGTGCCAGCAGCCGCCCCTGGACAGGGGAGGGAAAACTGTTTTTT. Its protein product is CASSRPWTGEGKLFF.

This clone appeared once. V is TRBV7-9 and J is TRBJ1-1, with D possibly matching TRBD1 (5 bases). The germline CDR1 and CDR2 sequences are SEHNR and FQNEAQ (reference sequence). V was shortened by 3 bases and J by 1 base, with 24 bases between the two germline ends. The CDR3 has 19 residues. The CDR3, as DNA: TGTGCCAGCAGCTTCACCTCGGGACTGAGAATCCCACGGAACACTGAAGCTTTCTTT. Its translation: CASSFTSGLRIPRNTEAFF.

This clone was detected once. The chain links TRBV1 to TRBJ1-1; the table gives TRBD1 as D, unverified against the DNA. TRBV1 is marked as a pseudogene. The CDR3 is 19 residues long. CDR3 nucleotide sequence: TGCACCAGCAGCCGGAAAAACAGGGACAGCCAGGGACGATATACTGAAGCTTTCTTT. Translated: CTSSRKNRDSQGRYTEAFF.

This rearrangement joins TRBV28 to TRBJ2-2; possible D gene TRBD2, 7 bases. V shed 3 bases and J shed 0 bases, with 20 bases lying between them. CDR3 length: 19 amino acids. Per germline, CDR1 MDHEN and CDR2 SYDVKM. CDR3 nucleotides: TGTGCCAGCAGTTTGCTTGGGGGGGGCGATCCCTCGAACACCGGGGAGCTGTTTTTT. Translation: CASSLLGGGDPSNTGELFF.